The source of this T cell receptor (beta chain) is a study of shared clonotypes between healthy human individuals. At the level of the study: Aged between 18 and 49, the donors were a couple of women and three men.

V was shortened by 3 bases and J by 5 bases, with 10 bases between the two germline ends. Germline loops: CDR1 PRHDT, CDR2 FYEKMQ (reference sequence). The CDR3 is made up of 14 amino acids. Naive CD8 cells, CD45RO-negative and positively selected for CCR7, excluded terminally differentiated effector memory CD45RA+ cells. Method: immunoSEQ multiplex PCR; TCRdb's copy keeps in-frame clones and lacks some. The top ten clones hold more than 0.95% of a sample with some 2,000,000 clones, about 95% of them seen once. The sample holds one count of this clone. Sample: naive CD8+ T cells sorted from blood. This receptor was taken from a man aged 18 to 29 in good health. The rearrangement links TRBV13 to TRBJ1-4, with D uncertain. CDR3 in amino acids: CASSLGIVNEKLFF. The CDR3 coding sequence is TGTGCCAGCAGCTTGGGTATCGTAAATGAAAAACTGTTTTTT. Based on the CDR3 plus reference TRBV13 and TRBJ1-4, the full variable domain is AAGVIQSPRHLIKEKRETATLKCYPIPRHDTVYWYQQGPGQDPQFLISFYEKMQSDKGSIPDRFSAQQFSDYHSELNMSSLELGDSALYFCASSLGIVNEKLFFGSGTQLSVL.